This passage covers 5 T cell receptor beta chains from one sample sequenced in a study of blood T cell repertoires in COVID-19. Repertoires were generated with immunoSEQ multiplex PCR, while TCRdb's copy carries only in-frame clones and drops some. This table has about 400,000 clones, just under 90% appearing once. Sequencing was carried out using PBMCs or T cells enriched from blood (not recorded which). Source of these receptors: a woman in her twenties or thirties who had recovered from COVID-19.

The rearrangement links TRBV6-5 to TRBJ2-1; D unclear. The CDR3 length is 10 residues. Germline V gene lookup returns CDR1 MNHEY and CDR2 SVGAGI. Trimming removed 6 bases at V and 6 bases at J, with 3 bases between. For the CDR3, the DNA is TGTGCCAGCAGGCGCAATGAGCAGTTCTTC. Residues: CASRRNEQFF.

The chain couples TRBV27 to TRBJ2-7; D might be TRBD1 (5 bases). This CDR3 region has 14 residues. V dropped 4 bases and J dropped 2 bases, with 12 bases sitting between them. Per germline, CDR1 MNHEY and CDR2 SMNVEV (reference sequence). CDR3 nucleotide sequence: TGTGCCAGCAGTTCTGTTACAGGAGCCTACGAGCAGTACTTC. Its protein product is CASSSVTGAYEQYF.

The V gene is TRBV11-3, the J gene TRBJ2-7, with a weak D call TRBD2 (6 bases). Germline CDR1 is SGHNT and CDR2 is YENEEA. Trimming removed 3 bases at V and 2 bases at J, with 14 bases between. The CDR3 consists of 15 residues. As DNA, the CDR3 is TGTGCCAGCAGCTTTGGAAGCGGGCCTACCTACGAGCAGTACTTC. Translated: CASSFGSGPTYEQYF.

This chain links TRBV11-2 with TRBJ1-1, with 7 bases matching TRBD1. V dropped 2 bases and J dropped 5; count of bases not matched to a gene: 8. The CDR3 is made up of 15 amino acids. From germline, CDR1 is SGHAT and CDR2 FQNNGV. CDR3 DNA: TGTGCCAGCAGCTTACTGACAGGGTTTGCGACTGAAGCTTTCTTT. Encoded protein: CASSLLTGFATEAFF.

CDR3 loop: CASSEGGPQPQHF. CDR3 DNA sequence: TGTGCCAGCAGTGAAGGAGGGCCCCAGCCCCAGCATTTT. The V call is TRBV6-1, the J call TRBJ1-5; no definite D call. V dropped 1 base and J dropped 7 bases, with 8 bases sitting between them. CDR1 and CDR2 from the germline V gene are MNHNS and SASEGT. The CDR3 runs to 13 residues.